This T cell receptor beta chain came from a study of shared clonotypes between healthy human individuals. Findings and limits, study-wide: Researchers sampled blood only, noting tissue repertoires likely differ. On the whole, naive subsets had larger estimated richness than memory subsets had. Some naive CD4 clonotypes, roughly 4.5%, turned up in common across a handful of donors.

Measured with immunoSEQ multiplex PCR; TCRdb has only the in-frame clones, and not every one. The sample shows just over 2,000,000 clones, over 85% of them seen only once. A remark on this clone: As yet, its antigen is unknown.

Trimming took 5 bases from V and 6 from J; bases not matched to a gene: 5. This CDR3 has 14 amino acids. The germline V gene encodes CDR1 SNHLY and CDR2 FYNNEI. This chain joins TRBV2 and TRBJ2-2, with TRBD1 matching 8 bases. The sequence came from a man aged 18 to 30 in good health. The sequenced material came from naive CD4+ T cells sorted from blood. Subset given: CD45RA+ positively selected. The CDR3 protein is CASSWDRRAGELFF. DNA for the CDR3: TGTGCCAGCAGTTGGGACAGGCGGGCCGGGGAGCTGTTTTTT.